This note documents a single T cell receptor beta chain sequence. Its antigen is still unknown. The data were obtained in a study of cytomegalovirus exposure and HLA in healthy donors. Study-wide points: The study labeled fewer than 200 TCR beta chains cytomegalovirus-associated. Several top significant clusters appeared, in a later analysis, to be linked to common viral pathogens. In a later analysis, TCR association rates varied by HLA locus: DRB1 most, HLA-C fewest. Most sequenced TCRs were rare (though some public TCRs occurred in many donors).

Primers for the PCR totalled 60 Vbeta and 13 Jbeta. Here immunoSEQ multiplex PCR was the method, and the copy in TCRdb shows in-frame clones only, minus some. This table has roughly 290,000 clones, 80% to 90% appearing once. The clonotype was recovered from a woman between 18 and 29 years old in good health and CMV-seronegative. The sample consisted of PBMCs.

The CDR3 spells CASSPLHGGRTEAFF. The CDR3 nucleotides are TGTGCCAGCAGTCCCCTTCATGGGGGGAGGACTGAAGCTTTCTTT. The chain is built from TRBV27 and TRBJ1-1, with D possibly matching TRBD1 (5 bases). Per the germline V gene, CDR1 is MNHEY and CDR2 is SMNVEV (reference sequence). With 5 bases removed from V and 5 bases from J, the gap between germline ends came to 18 bases. CDR3 size: 15 residues.